A single T cell receptor (beta chain) is shown here with its context. The antigen remains undetermined. Genomic DNA came from frozen unsorted single-cell suspensions. The record originates from a study of immune cell composition in non-small cell lung cancer. About the study: Lung adenocarcinoma or squamous carcinoma made up most tumours. Study-wide results and limits: Adenocarcinomas with higher top tumour-associated clone frequency had more reactive TILs. It was not proven that tumour-reactive clones equal dominant tumour-associated clones.

Clones were sequenced by immunoSEQ multiplex PCR, and TCRdb holds only the in-frame ones, with some missing. The sample records more than 11,000 clones, around 85% being singletons. The sample was lung tumor tissue. This receptor was obtained from a human donor with non-small cell lung cancer.

CDR3 amino acids: CASSLGASTDTQYF. Here the CDR3 DNA reads TGTGCCAGCAGCTTAGGTGCCAGCACAGATACGCAGTATTTT. The chain recombines TRBV7-2 with TRBJ2-3; no firm D call. The CDR3 runs to 14 residues. Germline V gives CDR1 SGHTA, CDR2 FQGNSA. With 1 base removed from V and 0 bases from J, the gap between germline ends came to 5 bases.